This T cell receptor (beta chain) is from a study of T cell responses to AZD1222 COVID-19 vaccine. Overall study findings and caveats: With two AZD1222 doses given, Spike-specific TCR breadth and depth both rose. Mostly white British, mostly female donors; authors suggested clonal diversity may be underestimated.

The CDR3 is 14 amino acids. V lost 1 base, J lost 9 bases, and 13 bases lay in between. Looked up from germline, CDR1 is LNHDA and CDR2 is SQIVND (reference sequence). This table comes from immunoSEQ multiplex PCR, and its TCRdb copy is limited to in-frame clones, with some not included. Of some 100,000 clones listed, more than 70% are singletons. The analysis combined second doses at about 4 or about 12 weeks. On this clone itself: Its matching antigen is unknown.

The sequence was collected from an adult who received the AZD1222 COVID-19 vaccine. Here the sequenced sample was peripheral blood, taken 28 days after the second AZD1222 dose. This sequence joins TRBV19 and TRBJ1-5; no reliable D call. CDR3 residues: CASSIVGSPGPQHF. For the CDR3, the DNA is TGTGCCAGTAGTATAGTCGGCAGCCCGGGGCCCCAGCATTTT.